A single sample gave rise to the 22 T cell receptor beta chains below, sequenced in a study of blood T cell repertoires in COVID-19. Profiling relied on immunoSEQ multiplex PCR, and the TCRdb table lists in-frame clones only, not all of them. This sample yields some 82,000 clones, of which 90% to 95% are seen a single time; 1.9% belongs to the top ten. The sequenced sample consisted of peripheral blood. Every receptor here comes from a woman between 45 and 65 years old in a cohort sampled during active COVID-19.

This clone was seen a handful of times. This chain uses TRBV29-1 with TRBJ2-7, with D tentatively TRBD2 (5 bases). The germline V gene encodes CDR1 SQVTM and CDR2 ANQGSEA. Trimming removed 2 bases at V and 4 bases at J, with 9 bases between. The CDR3 runs to 12 residues. The CDR3 spells CSVERGEYEQYF. The CDR3 bases are TGCAGCGTTGAACGTGGGGAGTACGAGCAGTACTTC.

The chain has TRBV29-1 and TRBJ1-2; TRBD1 agrees at 8 bases. V was pared by 6 bases and J by 2 bases, with 2 bases of the junction left unmatched. The CDR3 loop spans 12 amino acids. Germline loops: CDR1 SQVTM, CDR2 ANQGSEA. The CDR3 sequence is CSVNRGNYGYTF. DNA for the CDR3: TGCAGCGTAAACAGGGGGAACTATGGCTACACCTTC. Full variable domain (missing parts from reference TRBV29-1 and TRBJ1-2): SAVISQKPSRDICQRGTSLTIQCQVDSQVTMMFWYRQQPGQSLTLIATANQGSEATYESGFVIDKFPISRPNLTFSTLTVSNMSPEDSSIYLCSVNRGNYGYTFGSGTRLTVV.

The chain couples TRBV6-4 to TRBJ1-5, with 7 bases identical to TRBD1. Germline V CDR1 and CDR2: MRHNA, SNTAGT. Trimming at V came to 5 bases and at J to 6 bases, leaving 4 bases not matched to a gene. This CDR3 spans 13 amino acids. This CDR3 is CASSTGDGQPQHF. The CDR3 DNA is TGTGCCAGCAGTACAGGGGACGGTCAGCCCCAGCATTTT.

The gene calls are TRBV28 and TRBJ1-2, with no clear D. The CDR3 is 14 residues long. CDR1 MDHEN and CDR2 SYDVKM come from the germline V gene. The V and J ends lost 10 bases and 0 bases respectively, with 15 bases between them. The CDR3: CAIRHGRANYGYTF. CDR3 DNA sequence: TGTGCCATCCGACATGGCAGAGCTAACTATGGCTACACCTTC.

The CDR3 loop reads CASSQDMAKETQYF. Written as DNA, the CDR3 is TGTGCCAGCAGCCAAGATATGGCAAAAGAGACCCAGTACTTC. The chain joins TRBV4-2 to TRBJ2-5; D gene ambiguous. Germline assignment: CDR1 LGHNA and CDR2 YNFKEQ. The CDR3 runs 14 residues. The V and J ends lost 0 bases and 3 bases respectively, with 8 bases between them.

In DNA form, the CDR3 reads TGTGCCAGCAGTCAGGGGAAGTCAGATACGCAGTATTTT. It encodes CASSQGKSDTQYF. The rearrangement joins TRBV2 to TRBJ2-3, with a possible D match to TRBD1 (6 bases). The CDR3 is 13 amino acids. Germline V CDR1 and CDR2: SNHLY, FYNNEI. The V end was cut by 5 bases, the J end by 4 bases, with 10 bases between. Complete variable domain (other parts from reference TRBV2 and TRBJ2-3): EPEVTQTPSHQVTQMGQEVILRCVPISNHLYFYWYRQILGQKVEFLVSFYNNEISEKSEIFDDQFSVERPDGSNFTLKIRSTKLEDSAMYFCASSQGKSDTQYFGPGTRLTVL.

This rearrangement joins TRBV4-1 to TRBJ1-6; D unclear. The CDR3 length is 15 residues. The V gene lost 4 bases and the J gene lost 8 bases, with 15 bases spanning the gap. Germline assignment: CDR1 MGHRA and CDR2 YSYEKL. CDR3 region: CASSRVGNSDSPLHF. The CDR3 bases are TGCGCCAGCAGCCGAGTCGGGAACAGCGATTCACCCCTCCACTTT.

The chain combines TRBV5-1 with TRBJ1-2, with no clear D. The germline V and J ends were trimmed by 1 base and 8 bases, with 15 bases remaining between them. The CDR3 has 14 residues. Germline loops: CDR1 SGHRS, CDR2 YFSETQ. Here the CDR3 DNA reads TGCGCCAGCAGCTTGAGCGCCGACCCGGGAGGCTACACCTTC. It yields the protein CASSLSADPGGYTF.

V is TRBV11-2 and J is TRBJ2-7, with a tentative D call TRBD2 (5 bases). In germline, CDR1 is SGHAT, CDR2 FQNNGV. The CDR3 totals 13 residues. Trimming removed 5 bases from V and 9 bases from J, with 17 bases in between. The CDR3 nucleotides read TGTGCCAGCAGCCGCGGATCCGGGGTCGGGCAGTACTTC. This encodes CASSRGSGVGQYF. The full variable domain, rest sourced from reference TRBV11-2 and TRBJ2-7, is EAGVAQSPRYKIIEKRQSVAFWCNPISGHATLYWYQQILGQGPKLLIQFQNNGVVDDSQLPKDRFSAERLKGVDSTLKIQPAKLEDSAVYLCASSRGSGVGQYFGPGTRLTVT.

The V and J genes are TRBV6-2 or TRBV6-3 and TRBJ1-2, with D hard to call. Trimming pared 6 bases from V and 0 bases from J, leaving 17 bases between. The CDR3 consists of 16 residues. Germline V lookup: CDR1 MNHEY, CDR2 SVGEGT. DNA for the CDR3: TGTGCCAGCAGCCCCCCCAACTTCATAGCTAACTATGGCTACACCTTC. This gives the protein CASSPPNFIANYGYTF.

This clone was detected a few times. The chain carries TRBV18 and TRBJ2-2; D call uncertain. The CDR3 consists of 14 residues. Germline-derived CDR1 and CDR2 are KGHSH and LQKENI. The V gene lost 3 bases and the J gene lost 2 bases, with 7 bases spanning the gap. CDR3 sequence: CASSPPRNTGELFF. DNA for the CDR3: TGTGCCAGCTCACCTCCCAGAAACACCGGGGAGCTGTTTTTT.

The chain's CDR3 is CASSSPSLAGGSYEQYF. The CDR3 coding sequence is TGTGCCAGCAGCTCCCCCTCACTAGCGGGAGGCTCCTACGAGCAGTACTTC. J is TRBJ2-7 and V is TRBV28; TRBD2 matches at 12 bases. V dropped 6 bases and J dropped 0; count of bases not matched to a gene: 9. Germline V CDR1 and CDR2: MDHEN, SYDVKM. The CDR3 loop spans 17 amino acids.

The chain recombines TRBV12-3 or TRBV12-4 with TRBJ2-7; TRBD1 might be the D (6 bases). The V and J ends lost 4 bases and 3 bases respectively, with 10 bases between them. The CDR3 is made up of 13 amino acids. The CDR3 loop is CASSSGDIYEQYF. DNA of the CDR3: TGTGCCAGCAGTTCAGGGGATATCTACGAGCAGTACTTC.

This chain uses TRBV11-2 with TRBJ2-1, with D tentatively TRBD1 (5 bases). V dropped 9 bases and J dropped 8 bases, with 23 bases sitting between them. Germline CDR1 reads SGHAT; CDR2 reads FQNNGV. The CDR3 length is 15 residues. The CDR3 sequence is CASILGQGEFHEQFF. In DNA, the CDR3 is TGTGCCAGTATCCTCGGGCAGGGTGAATTCCATGAGCAGTTCTTC.

The chain recombines TRBV19 with TRBJ2-2; 7 nucleotides match TRBD1. The CDR3 contains 16 residues. Germline CDR1 and CDR2: LNHDA and SQIVND (reference sequence). After removal of 6 bases from V and 2 bases from J, the junction contained 9 bases not matched to a gene. CDR3 coding DNA: TGTGCCAGTAGCAAAGGCTGGGACAGCAACACCGGGGAGCTGTTTTTT. This codes for CASSKGWDSNTGELFF. The full variable domain, in which reference TRBV19 and TRBJ2-2 provide the parts outside the CDR3, is DGGITQSPKYLFRKEGQNVTLSCEQNLNHDAMYWYRQDPGQGLRLIYYSQIVNDFQKGDIAEGYSVSREKKESFPLTVTSAQKNPTAFYLCASSKGWDSNTGELFFGEGSRLTVL.

The chain links TRBV6-5 to TRBJ2-5, with D tentatively TRBD1 (6 bases). The germline V gene has CDR1 MNHEY and CDR2 SVGAGI. CDR3 size: 15 residues. V was clipped by 4 bases and J by 1 base, with 13 bases between them. The CDR3 protein is CASSSLGAVQETQYF. The CDR3 DNA is TGTGCCAGCAGTTCCTTGGGGGCGGTCCAAGAGACCCAGTACTTC.

The V call is TRBV7-9, the J call TRBJ1-2; 10 positions agree with TRBD1. This CDR3 comprises 16 residues. After removal of 5 bases from V and 8 bases from J, the junction contained 14 bases not matched to a gene. The V gene's germline CDR1 is SEHNR and CDR2 FQNEAQ (reference sequence). The CDR3 loop is CASSPIGGGQGGGYTF. CDR3 nucleotide sequence: TGTGCCAGCAGCCCCATTGGAGGTGGACAGGGGGGAGGCTACACCTTC. The entire variable domain, with the rest obtained from reference TRBV7-9 and TRBJ1-2, is as follows: DTGVSQNPRHKITKRGQNVTFRCDPISEHNRLYWYRQTLGQGPEFLTYFQNEAQLEKSRLLSDRFSAERPKGSFSTLEIQRTEQGDSAMYLCASSPIGGGQGGGYTFGSGTRLTVV.

The genes are TRBV18 and TRBJ2-5; D perhaps matches TRBD1 (6 bases). The CDR3 is 14 amino acids. CDR1 and CDR2 (germline): KGHSH, LQKENI. V shed 6 bases and J shed 1 base, with 12 bases lying between them. The CDR3 is CASSAGQIQETQYF. For the CDR3, the DNA is TGTGCCAGCTCGGCCGGACAGATCCAAGAGACCCAGTACTTC.

The J gene is TRBJ2-3, the V gene TRBV5-5, with a tentative D call TRBD2 (6 bases). Germline V gene data show CDR1 as SGHKS and CDR2 as YYEKEE (reference sequence). With 4 bases removed from V and 3 bases from J, the gap between germline ends came to 18 bases. The CDR3 covers 16 residues. CDR3 coding DNA: TGTGCCAGCAGCGCGATTAGCGGAACGCATACAGATACGCAGTATTTT. It codes for CASSAISGTHTDTQYF.

The chain uses TRBV11-2 and TRBJ2-1; D perhaps matches TRBD2 (6 bases). Trimming left V 3 bases short and J 7 bases short, with 16 bases between. Looked up from germline, CDR1 is SGHAT and CDR2 is FQNNGV. The CDR3 has 15 amino acids. The CDR3 is CASSFGRTLRNEQFF. CDR3 in DNA: TGTGCCAGCAGCTTCGGGAGAACCCTAAGAAATGAGCAGTTCTTC.

The chain combines TRBV7-9 with TRBJ1-1; 7 nucleotides line up with TRBD1. V shed 4 bases, J shed 7 bases, and the junction held 3 bases outside the gene matches. CDR3 size: 12 residues. CDR1 is SEHNR, CDR2 FQNEAQ, per germline (reference sequence). The chain's CDR3 is CASSSRTGEAFF. In nucleotides, the CDR3 is TGTGCCAGCAGCTCCCGGACAGGTGAAGCTTTCTTT.

The chain combines TRBV27 with TRBJ1-6; a weak D match, TRBD1 (5 bases). Germline CDR1 reads MNHEY; CDR2 reads SMNVEV (reference sequence). The germline V and J ends were trimmed by 7 bases and 9 bases, with 22 bases remaining between them. CDR3 length: 16 amino acids. The chain's CDR3 is CASKAGVEVAFSPLHF. CDR3 nucleotides: TGTGCCAGCAAAGCGGGGGTAGAAGTGGCCTTTTCACCCCTCCACTTT.